This T cell receptor beta chain derives from a study of early T cells in non-severe SARS-CoV-2 infection. Findings and caveats of the study: CD4 and private specificities were missed by VDJdb matching, which favored anti-spike CD8 responses.

Germline assignment: CDR1 DFQATT and CDR2 SNEGSKA (reference sequence). Between the trimmed V and J ends, which lost 6 bases and 2 bases, there was a span of 7 bases. The CDR3 contains 12 residues. MiXCR was run by TCRdb on the 5' RACE reads, yielding one entry per CDR3 protein. The table has tens of thousands of distinct CDR3 sequences, 10% to 15% seen once. In its sample, this clonotype was seen a few times. Its antigen is not identified. The sequenced sample was whole blood. The rearrangement links TRBV20-1 to TRBJ1-4; D is ambiguous. The sequence was obtained from an adult who was a healthcare worker with PCR-confirmed SARS-CoV-2 infection or an uninfected control (not recorded which). The CDR3 DNA sequence: TGCAGTGCGCGGAGGACTAATGAAAAACTGTTTTTT. It yields the protein CSARRTNEKLFF.